The text below deals with one T cell receptor (beta chain). No antigen is known for it. The record has no base qualities; no much larger clone is one base away. Separate from the roughly 700-subject first cohort, the validation cohort of 120 subjects was the group to which the donors belonged. This entry comes from a study of cytomegalovirus exposure and HLA in healthy donors (TCRdb year 2017). Notes on the research overall: According to a later analysis, the 120 or so validation repertoires were produced on the same platform as the 666 repertoires of the first cohort. The aim of the study was to test whether cataloging public T cell receptors could identify signatures of past pathogen exposure. Along with the approximately 670-subject first cohort, a separate validation cohort of 120 different subjects was used. To predict cytomegalovirus infection status, the study brought together high-throughput TCR immunosequencing, statistical association of individual TCRs with disease status, and machine learning. General findings and caveats noted by the study authors: All 120 repertoires were used to score co-occurrence in the validation cohort in a later analysis, because that analysis had no HLA typing for the cohort. A few of the identified cytomegalovirus-associated TCR beta chains were confirmed in vitro to be specific for cytomegalovirus antigens. It was suggested by the authors that the approach could potentially be generalized to other disease states and immunological phenotypes. The study gave a list of more than 150 TCR beta chains associated with cytomegalovirus. The classifier was reported to diagnose cytomegalovirus status with high specificity and sensitivity in both the original and validation cohorts. Most TCR sequences were seen in very few donors, while some public TCRs were found in many individuals. Of the cluster scores, approximately 94% were above 0 in a later analysis, which found that TCRs clustered in the first cohort also tended to co-occur in the 130 or so validation repertoires.

The method was the immunoSEQ multiplex PCR assay. The original methods were these. To diagnose cytomegalovirus status from the catalog of TCR beta chain sequences, a statistical classification framework was built. TCRdb mirrors the immuneACCESS table, restricted to in-frame sequences. Some clones are absent from its copies; in checked studies, under half trace to an unresolved V gene, and the reason for the others is unknown. For V, J and clone size, that table is used; D and trimming come from the DNA. A total of over 110,000 clones appear in this sample, 80% to 90% of them only once. Approximately 3% of the sample rests with the top ten. From the cysteine through the phenylalanine, the CDR3 covers 16 amino acids. The only DNA kept is the CDR3, 48 bases in frame from the first base. CDR1 and CDR2 (SGHRS, YFSETQ) derive from the germline V gene. V is cut back by 4 bases and J by 1 base, with 6 bases in the junction unmatched.

The chain employs TRBV5-1 and TRBJ2-5, with 11 middle bases fitting TRBD1. The TCR comes from a man aged 18-30 years in good health and CMV-seronegative. Input material: PBMCs. The nucleotides read TGCGCCAGCAGCACAGGACAGGGGGCGGCCCAAGAGACCCAGTACTTC. It specifies CASSTGQGAAQETQYF.